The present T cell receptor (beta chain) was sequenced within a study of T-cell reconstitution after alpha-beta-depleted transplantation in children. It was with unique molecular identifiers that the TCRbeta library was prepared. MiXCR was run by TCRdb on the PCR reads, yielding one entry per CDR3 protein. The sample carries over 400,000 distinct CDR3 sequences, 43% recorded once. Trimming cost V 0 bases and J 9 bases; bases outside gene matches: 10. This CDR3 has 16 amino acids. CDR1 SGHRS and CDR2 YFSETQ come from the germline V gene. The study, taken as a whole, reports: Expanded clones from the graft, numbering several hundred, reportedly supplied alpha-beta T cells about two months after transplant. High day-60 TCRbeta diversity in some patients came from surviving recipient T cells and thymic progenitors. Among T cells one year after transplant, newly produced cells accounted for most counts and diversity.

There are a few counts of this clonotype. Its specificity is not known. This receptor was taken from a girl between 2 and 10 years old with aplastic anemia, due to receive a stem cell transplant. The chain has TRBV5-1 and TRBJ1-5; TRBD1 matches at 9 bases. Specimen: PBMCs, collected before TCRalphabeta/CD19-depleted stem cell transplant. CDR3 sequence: CASSLEGQGVSGPQHF. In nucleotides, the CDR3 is TGCGCCAGCAGCTTGGAGGGACAGGGCGTTTCAGGGCCCCAGCATTTT.